Following are 21 T cell receptor beta chains from one sample sequenced in a study of blood T cell repertoires in COVID-19 (dated by TCRdb to the early 2020s). Library prep was done by the immunoSEQ multiplex PCR assay. As stored in TCRdb, this immuneACCESS dataset retains in-frame rearrangements with V and J assigned. A fraction of the clones does not appear; measured against another copy, unresolved V genes explain less than half of the discrepancy, and the remainder lacks a known reason. Here the sample has about 300,000 clones; around 86% occur a single time. About 10% of the sample comes from the top ten. The specimen was PBMCs or T cells enriched from blood (not recorded which). These receptors came from a woman younger than 30 who had recovered from COVID-19.

The chain carries TRBV6-5 and TRBJ2-4, with 7 bases matching TRBD1. The germline gives CDR1 MNHEY, CDR2 SVGAGI. This CDR3 has 14 amino acids. The junction had 9 bases not matched to a gene; V was cut back by 6 bases and J by 7 bases. The CDR3 sequence is CASRYRQGKNIQYF. The CDR3 coding sequence is TGTGCCAGCAGATATAGACAGGGTAAGAACATTCAGTACTTC.

The rearrangement joins TRBV14 to TRBJ1-1; maybe TRBD1 (5 bases). V was pared by 6 bases and J by 8 bases, with 10 bases between. There are 11 residues in the CDR3. The germline V gene encodes CDR1 SGHDN and CDR2 FVKESK. CDR3 sequence: CASSSQGEAFF. The CDR3, as DNA: TGTGCCAGCAGTAGCCAGGGCGAAGCTTTCTTT.

This rearrangement joins TRBV5-5 to TRBJ1-2, with a possible D match to TRBD1 (6 bases). Germline values: CDR1 SGHKS, CDR2 YYEKEE (reference sequence). Trimming removed 3 bases from V and 4 bases from J, with 16 bases in between. The CDR3 covers 15 residues. The CDR3 loop is CASSYGGGGSYGYTF. The CDR3 coding sequence is TGTGCCAGCAGCTACGGGGGAGGGGGTAGCTATGGCTACACCTTC.

The chain combines TRBV19 with TRBJ2-5; 7 bases align to TRBD1. V gave up 5 bases and J gave up 1 base; unmatched junction bases: 7. The CDR3 runs 15 residues. Germline CDR1 and CDR2: LNHDA and SQIVND (reference sequence). DNA of the CDR3: TGTGCCAGTAGTGTCGACAGGGCTATCCAAGAGACCCAGTACTTC. It encodes CASSVDRAIQETQYF.

The chain carries TRBV7-8 and TRBJ2-3; 9 nucleotides align to TRBD2. The trim removed 6 bases at V and 4 bases at J, leaving 20 bases unmatched. From germline, CDR1 is SGHVS and CDR2 FQNEAQ. This CDR3 region has 19 residues. The CDR3 reads CASRTTDYIAGVVPDTQYF. CDR3 coding DNA: TGTGCCAGCAGAACGACTGACTACATAGCGGGGGTCGTCCCAGATACGCAGTATTTT.

The rearrangement joins TRBV19 to TRBJ2-5; 12 nucleotides line up with TRBD2. The CDR3 spans 16 residues. The germline V gene encodes CDR1 LNHDA and CDR2 SQIVND (reference sequence). V lost 5 bases, J lost 0 bases, and 4 bases stayed unmatched. The chain's CDR3 is CASSSRLAGDQETQYF. In nucleotides, the CDR3 is TGTGCCAGTAGTTCCAGACTAGCGGGAGACCAAGAGACCCAGTACTTC.

The gene calls are TRBV4-1 and TRBJ2-3; 10 positions agree with TRBD2. The CDR3 spans 15 residues. From germline, CDR1 is MGHRA and CDR2 YSYEKL. V was pared by 1 base and J by 8 bases, with 6 bases of the junction left unmatched. Here the CDR3 reads CASSQVASGGGTQYF. The CDR3 DNA reads as TGCGCCAGCAGCCAAGTGGCTAGCGGGGGAGGTACGCAGTATTTT.

The table lists this clone with a few counts. The chain carries TRBV30 and TRBJ1-2; D gene unclear. V lost 5 bases to trimming and J lost 0 bases, with 7 bases between them. The CDR3 loop spans 12 amino acids. Germline V CDR1 and CDR2: GTSNPN, SVGIG (reference sequence). The CDR3 here is CAWVLSNYGYTF. The CDR3 DNA reads as TGTGCCTGGGTACTATCTAACTATGGCTACACCTTC.

This clone showed up just once. The V gene is TRBV13, the J gene TRBJ2-1, with 12 bases matching TRBD2. The germline CDR1 and CDR2 sequences are PRHDT and FYEKMQ (reference sequence). Trimming removed 5 bases from V and 4 bases from J; junction bases left unmatched: 6. CDR3 length: 16 amino acids. In DNA, the CDR3 is TGTGCCAGCAGCCATGAGACTAGCGGGAGATACAATGAGCAGTTCTTC. It translates to CASSHETSGRYNEQFF.

This chain links TRBV7-2 with TRBJ2-7; the match to TRBD2 covers 10 bases. CDR3 length: 17 residues. V gave up 5 bases and J gave up 8 bases; unmatched junction bases: 18. Germline loops: CDR1 SGHTA, CDR2 FQGNSA. CDR3 bases: TGTGCCAGCAGCCCCGGTTTAGGAGAAGCGGGAGGGCCAAAGCAGTACTTC. Protein: CASSPGLGEAGGPKQYF.

This sequence joins TRBV5-1 and TRBJ2-5; 9 bases are a match to TRBD2. The CDR3 contains 16 residues. The germline gives CDR1 SGHRS, CDR2 YFSETQ. V was pared by 4 bases and J by 5 bases, with 12 bases of the junction left unmatched. The CDR3 loop reads CASSAGGAEGWETQYF. In nucleotides, the CDR3 is TGCGCCAGCAGCGCGGGGGGGGCCGAGGGTTGGGAGACCCAGTACTTC.

The chain is built from TRBV6-1 and TRBJ1-5, with D uncertain. The V gene lost 1 base and the J gene lost 0 bases, with 10 bases spanning the gap. This CDR3 comprises 16 residues. Germline V CDR1 and CDR2: MNHNS, SASEGT. CDR3 residues: CASSEEAGYSNQPQHF. As DNA, the CDR3 is TGTGCCAGCAGTGAAGAGGCAGGATATAGCAATCAGCCCCAGCATTTT.

The chain carries TRBV5-6 and TRBJ1-3; D is unclear. The V gene's germline CDR1 is SGHDT and CDR2 YYEEEE. The CDR3 runs to 14 residues. V lost 4 bases and J 4 bases, leaving 12 bases between the germline ends. CDR3 region: CASSPYLAGNTIYF. The CDR3 DNA is TGTGCCAGCAGCCCCTATTTAGCGGGAAACACCATATATTTT.

This chain joins TRBV14 and TRBJ1-2; a possible D gene is TRBD1 (6 bases). Germline assignment: CDR1 SGHDN and CDR2 FVKESK. V was trimmed by 0 bases and J by 4 bases, leaving 9 bases between them. The CDR3 runs to 14 residues. The CDR3 spells CASSQDNRAYGYTF. The CDR3, as DNA: TGTGCCAGCAGCCAAGATAACAGGGCCTATGGCTACACCTTC.

The chain combines TRBV4-1 with TRBJ2-2; D unresolved. Germline V lookup: CDR1 MGHRA, CDR2 YSYEKL. The CDR3 contains 17 residues. Trimming took 0 bases from V and 4 from J, leaving 15 bases between them. The CDR3 bases are TGCGCCAGCAGCCAAGATCTCGGCAGGCTGCTCACCGGGGAGCTGTTTTTT. It specifies CASSQDLGRLLTGELFF.

The chain combines TRBV7-9 with TRBJ2-1, with D possibly being TRBD2 (5 bases). The CDR3 is made up of 14 amino acids. Per germline, CDR1 SEHNR and CDR2 FQNEAQ (reference sequence). Between the trimmed V and J ends, which lost 1 base and 7 bases, there was a span of 11 bases. As DNA, the CDR3 is TGTGCCAGCAGCTTAGTCTCGCCGGGGAATGAGCAGTTCTTC. Translation: CASSLVSPGNEQFF.

The chain recombines TRBV28 with TRBJ1-4; a weak D match, TRBD1 (5 bases). Per the germline V gene, CDR1 is MDHEN and CDR2 is SYDVKM. The CDR3 consists of 15 residues. V lost 4 bases and J lost 5, with 14 bases in between. The CDR3 sequence is CASSSPTVLNEKLFF. CDR3 DNA: TGTGCCAGCAGTTCCCCGACAGTCCTAAATGAAAAACTGTTTTTT.

The DNA of the CDR3 is TGTGCCAGCAGCCCCCGCAGCCGAGGAATTAATGAAAAACTGTTTTTT. This gives the protein CASSPRSRGINEKLFF. The rearrangement joins TRBV13 to TRBJ1-4; D gene uncertain. CDR3 length: 16 amino acids. Germline CDR1 PRHDT, CDR2 FYEKMQ (reference sequence). Trimming took 5 bases from V and 4 from J, leaving 17 bases between them.

The rearrangement links TRBV5-5 to TRBJ2-1, with 11 bases identical to TRBD2. The CDR3 extends over 18 amino acids. Germline CDR1 reads SGHKS; CDR2 reads YYEKEE (reference sequence). The V segment lost 4 bases and the J segment 7 bases; nucleotides outside the gene matches: 16. The CDR3 sequence: CASSPTLLLAGEGNEQFF. The CDR3 coding sequence is TGTGCCAGCAGCCCGACACTTCTACTAGCGGGAGAGGGGAATGAGCAGTTCTTC.

This clone was seen a single time. The chain uses TRBV2 and TRBJ1-2; TRBD1 matches at 11 bases. V lost 8 bases to trimming and J lost 4 bases; unmatched junction nucleotides: 6. The CDR3 totals 14 residues. Per germline, CDR1 SNHLY and CDR2 FYNNEI. The CDR3 reads CASFGQGAPYGYTF. In DNA form, the CDR3 reads TGTGCCAGCTTCGGACAGGGGGCTCCCTATGGCTACACCTTC.

A single count supports this clone. This chain connects TRBV6-5 to TRBJ1-2; D gene unclear. Germline V gene data show CDR1 as MNHEY and CDR2 as SVGAGI. V lost 0 bases to trimming and J lost 8 bases, with 13 bases between them. The length of the CDR3 is 14 residues. In nucleotides, the CDR3 is TGTGCCAGCAGTTACTCTCTGGGCCGCGGGGGCTACACCTTC. This translates into CASSYSLGRGGYTF.